The 18 T cell receptor beta chains reported below all come from one sample, sequenced in a study of blood T cell repertoires in COVID-19. The method was immunoSEQ multiplex PCR; TCRdb's version includes in-frame clones alone and lacks a portion of them. The profile shows under 150,000 clones, around 81% of them singletons. Sequencing was done on a sample of peripheral blood. These receptor sequences come from a woman between 35 and 50 years old with active or convalescent COVID-19.

This clone was picked up one time. The chain joins TRBV19 to TRBJ2-7; 9 nucleotides match TRBD1. Per the germline V gene, CDR1 is LNHDA and CDR2 is SQIVND (reference sequence). The CDR3 totals 15 residues. J was trimmed by 5 bases and V by 1 base; bases with no gene match: 6. CDR3 nucleotides: TGTGCCAGTAGTATAGGGGACAGGGTAGTGGACGAGCAGTACTTC. Encoded protein: CASSIGDRVVDEQYF.

V gene TRBV19 combines with J gene TRBJ2-7, with TRBD1 identical over 9 bases. V was clipped by 5 bases and J by 5 bases; unmatched bases: 16. Looked up from germline, CDR1 is LNHDA and CDR2 is SQIVND (reference sequence). The CDR3 has 17 amino acids. CDR3 region: CASSPITRQGGPHEQYF. Written as DNA, the CDR3 is TGTGCCAGTAGTCCCATCACAAGACAGGGGGGGCCTCACGAGCAGTACTTC.

The chain has TRBV3-1 (or the pseudogene TRBV3-2) and TRBJ1-2; the D is unclear. This CDR3 has 11 residues. Germline-derived CDR1 and CDR2 are LGHDT and YNNKEL (reference sequence). Between the trimmed V and J ends, which lost 1 base and 7 bases, there was a span of 4 bases. In nucleotides, the CDR3 is TGTGCCAGCAGCCAAGCTTTTGGCTACACCTTC. It codes for CASSQAFGYTF.

This sequence joins TRBV24-1 and TRBJ2-3, with 9 bases matching TRBD1. V shed 1 base and J 4 bases; nucleotides not matched to a gene: 5. The CDR3 totals 16 residues. In germline, CDR1 is KGHDR, CDR2 SFDVKD. CDR3 residues: CATSDLNRGQPDTQYF. CDR3 nucleotides: TGTGCCACCAGTGATTTAAACAGGGGGCAACCAGATACGCAGTATTTT.

V usage is TRBV6-1 and J usage is TRBJ1-6; 7 bases fit TRBD1. J gave up 9 bases and V 1 base, and 6 bases lay outside the gene matches. Per germline, CDR1 MNHNS and CDR2 SASEGT. CDR3 length: 15 residues. CDR3 sequence reads: CASSEVWQGGSPLHF. CDR3 DNA: TGTGCCAGCAGTGAAGTATGGCAGGGGGGTTCACCCCTCCACTTT.

The CDR3, as DNA: TGTGCCAGCAGAAAGACAGGGAATGAAGCTTTCTTT. Amino acid sequence: CASRKTGNEAFF. The V call is TRBV13, the J call TRBJ1-1; 7 bases map to TRBD1. Germline V lookup: CDR1 PRHDT, CDR2 FYEKMQ (reference sequence). This CDR3 comprises 12 residues. V gave up 6 bases and J gave up 7 bases; unmatched junction bases: 5.

This rearrangement joins TRBV6-6 to TRBJ2-7, with 11 nucleotides matching TRBD1. V gave up 5 bases and J gave up 5 bases; unmatched junction bases: 8. Looked up from germline, CDR1 is MNHNY and CDR2 is SVGAGI (reference sequence). The CDR3 is 15 residues long. The CDR3 loop reads CASSPRTGGRNEQYF. CDR3 in DNA: TGTGCCAGCAGTCCCCGGACAGGGGGCCGGAACGAGCAGTACTTC.

The chain recombines TRBV24-1 with TRBJ1-1, with TRBD1 as a possible D gene (5 bases). The germline V and J ends were trimmed by 4 bases and 0 bases, with 11 bases remaining between them. Looked up from germline, CDR1 is KGHDR and CDR2 is SFDVKD. There are 15 residues in the CDR3. As DNA, the CDR3 is TGTGCCACCAGTGAGGCCGGGACTGTGAACACTGAAGCTTTCTTT. Its protein is CATSEAGTVNTEAFF.

The chain recombines TRBV5-1 with TRBJ1-3; 8 bases line up with TRBD1. The CDR3 sequence is 17 residues long. Germline V CDR1 and CDR2: SGHRS, YFSETQ. Trimming took 6 bases from V and 1 from J; bases not matched to a gene: 12. The CDR3 bases are TGCGCCAGCACCCAGTCCCCGGGACAGGTTTCTGGAAACACCATATATTTT. Protein sequence: CASTQSPGQVSGNTIYF.

The CDR3 loop reads CASSIMNTEAFF. In nucleotides, the CDR3 is TGTGCCAGCAGTATTATGAACACTGAAGCTTTCTTT. The chain has TRBV28 and TRBJ1-1; no firm D call. V lost 5 bases, J lost 0 bases, and 4 bases lay in between. The CDR3 loop spans 12 amino acids. The germline V gene has CDR1 MDHEN and CDR2 SYDVKM.

This chain links TRBV18 with TRBJ1-1, with 9 bases lining up with TRBD1. Germline V CDR1 and CDR2: KGHSH, LQKENI. The CDR3 runs 15 residues. V was pared by 3 bases and J by 6 bases, with 8 bases of the junction left unmatched. The CDR3 reads CASSPLGTGQAEAFF. As DNA, the CDR3 is TGTGCCAGCTCACCTCTCGGGACAGGGCAGGCTGAAGCTTTCTTT.

The gene calls are TRBV4-1 and TRBJ2-1; 8 bases align to TRBD2. The CDR3 runs 16 residues. In germline, CDR1 is MGHRA, CDR2 YSYEKL. Trimming cost V 3 bases and J 4 bases; bases outside gene matches: 8. CDR3 coding DNA: TGCGCCAGCAGCCAGACGTTAGCGGGACGATACAATGAGCAGTTCTTC. Translating it yields CASSQTLAGRYNEQFF.

V gene TRBV3-1 (or the pseudogene TRBV3-2) combines with J gene TRBJ1-2; TRBD1 aligns across 8 bases. V lost 4 bases and J lost 6; bases outside the gene matches: 4. Germline lookup yields CDR1 LGHDT and CDR2 YNNKEL (reference sequence). The CDR3 length is 13 residues. The CDR3 loop reads CASSPTDRDGYTF. The CDR3 DNA follows: TGTGCCAGCAGCCCGACGGACAGGGATGGCTACACCTTC.

This clone turned up a few times. The V call is TRBV28, the J call TRBJ2-1; no definite D call. This CDR3 contains 14 residues. V was cut by 2 bases and J by 15 bases, with 20 bases left in between. Germline CDR1 and CDR2: MDHEN and SYDVKM. In DNA, the CDR3 is TGTGCCAGCAGTTTACTGACCCCGACTCCCCCGCCGTTCTTC. This sequence encodes CASSLLTPTPPPFF.

This chain joins TRBV18 and TRBJ2-1, with 7 bases aligning to TRBD2. This CDR3 is built from 17 residues. V gave up 2 bases and J gave up 4 bases; unmatched junction bases: 11. CDR1 is KGHSH, CDR2 LQKENI, per germline. Here the CDR3 DNA reads TGTGCCAGCTCACCAAAGTCGGCGGGAGCGGGATACAATGAGCAGTTCTTC. It specifies CASSPKSAGAGYNEQFF.

This clone has just a few counts. J is TRBJ1-2 and V is TRBV12-3 or TRBV12-4; 7 nucleotides align to TRBD1. The CDR3 has 13 residues. With V trimmed by 6 bases and J by 4 bases, 5 bases remained unmatched. The chain's CDR3 is CASRTGQIYGYTF. DNA of the CDR3: TGTGCCAGCAGGACGGGACAGATCTATGGCTACACCTTC.

The V call is TRBV4-3, the J call TRBJ2-5, with D possibly TRBD2 on 6 matching bases. The length of the CDR3 is 14 residues. The germline V and J ends were trimmed by 4 bases and 4 bases, with 13 bases remaining between them. Germline V CDR1 and CDR2: LGHNA, YSLEER. The CDR3 DNA follows: TGCGCCAGCAGCCTTATGCGGGGCGGAGAGACCCAGTACTTC. The encoded protein is CASSLMRGGETQYF.

The V and J genes are TRBV3-1 (or the pseudogene TRBV3-2) and TRBJ2-7; the D gene is possibly TRBD2 (5 bases). The CDR3 is 12 amino acids. Germline V gene data show CDR1 as LGHDT and CDR2 as YNNKEL (reference sequence). The germline V and J ends were trimmed by 11 bases and 5 bases, with 16 bases remaining between them. CDR3 sequence reads: CAAGGGFNEQYF. The CDR3 nucleotides are TGTGCCGCCGGAGGCGGTTTCAACGAGCAGTACTTC.